This TCR beta chain was sequenced during a study of OX40 agonist ivuxolimab in advanced cancers. Background on the whole study: Ivuxolimab was an agonistic, fully human IgG2 monoclonal antibody directed against OX40 (CD134), a costimulatory receptor. Intravenous ivuxolimab was administered to patients every 2 weeks at six dose levels: 0.01, 0.1, 0.3, 1.5, 3 and 10 mg/kg. Of the roughly 53 patients in dose escalation, around 20 had hepatocellular carcinoma, around 15 had melanoma, 9 had renal cell carcinoma and 9 had head and neck cancer. In the dose-escalation cohort, approximately 83% of patients were male, and the mean age was around 60 years with a range of roughly 20 to 79. Prior anti-PD-1, anti-PD-L1 or anti-CTLA-4 therapy was permitted, and checkpoint inhibitors had been received by approximately 39% of dose-escalation patients. Partial responses occurred in three dose-escalation patients: two with cutaneous melanoma and one with hepatocellular carcinoma. The point of sequencing TCRbeta in the periphery was to test whether ivuxolimab changed TCR sequence diversity and drove clonal T-cell expansion. The paper describes the monotherapy dose-escalation part (N of about 57 patients) of the phase I trial of ivuxolimab. What the study reported, not specific to this receptor: On average, CD8+ T cells showed more expanded clones than CD4+ T cells after ivuxolimab. The antigen specificity of the clonally expanded peripheral T cells was not determined. Low levels of normalized T-cell clonal expansion were also shown by some nonresponding patients. At doses of 0.1 to 3.0 mg/kg, clonal expansion of both CD4+ and CD8+ blood T cells was observed from baseline to week 6. Partial responders in the 0.1-3.0 mg/kg groups had among the lowest normalized peripheral clonal expansion, especially among CD8+ T cells.

Details on this clone: The target of this receptor is not known. Base qualities are not provided; no much larger clone lies one nucleotide away.

Patients with a history of autoimmune disease or receiving systemic immunosuppression were excluded from the trial. Peripheral blood for TCR sequencing was collected from all dose cohorts at baseline, on cycle 4 day 1, and on cycle 7 day 1. Samples came from an open-label, multicenter, first-in-human phase I dose-escalation trial of ivuxolimab. Adults with locally advanced or metastatic melanoma, renal cell carcinoma, hepatocellular carcinoma or head and neck squamous cell carcinoma were enrolled in the trial. Before TCR sequencing, CD4+ T cells and CD8+ T cells from peripheral blood were sorted into separate populations. Genomic DNA was extracted from sorted cells for sequencing of the TCRbeta CDR3 region. TCRbeta CDR3 regions were sequenced using the immunoSEQ Assay. In its TCRdb copy, this immuneACCESS table keeps in-frame sequences only and misses some clones. Where compared with another copy, unresolved V genes explain less than half of these, and the others have no known cause. Recorded for this sample are about 61,000 clones; approximately 82% of them occurred a single time. The top ten clones comprise less than 0.55% of the sample.

V has 4 bases trimmed and J has 2 bases trimmed; junction bases matching no gene number 0. Its CDR3 holds 14 amino acids, cysteine through phenylalanine. Only the CDR3 DNA stays, 42 bases, in frame from base 1. CDR1 is given as SGDLS and CDR2 as YYNGEE, both from the germline V gene. The sequence came from an adult with an advanced solid tumor such as melanoma, head and neck, liver or kidney cancer. Sequenced here: CD4+ or CD8+ T cells sorted from blood, sampled in a trial of the OX40 agonist ivuxolimab. The chain is made from TRBV9 and TRBJ2-2; 9 central nucleotides agree with TRBD2. The CDR3 sequence is CASSLAGNTGELFF. The nucleotide sequence is TGTGCCAGCAGCCTAGCGGGAAACACCGGGGAGCTGTTTTTT.